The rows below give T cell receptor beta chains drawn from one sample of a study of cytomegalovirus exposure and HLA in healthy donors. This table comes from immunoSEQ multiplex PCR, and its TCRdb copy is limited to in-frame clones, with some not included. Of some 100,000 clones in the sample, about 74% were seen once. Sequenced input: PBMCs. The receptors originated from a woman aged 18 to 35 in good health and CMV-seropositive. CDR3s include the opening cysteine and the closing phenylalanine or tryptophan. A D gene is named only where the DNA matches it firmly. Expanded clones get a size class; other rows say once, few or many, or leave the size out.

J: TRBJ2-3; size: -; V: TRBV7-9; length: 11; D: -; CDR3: CASILTDTQYF; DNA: TGTGCCAGCATCCTCACAGATACGCAGTATTTT
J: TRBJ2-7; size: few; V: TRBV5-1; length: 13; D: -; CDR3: CASSLDYRYEQYF; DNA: TGCGCCAGCAGCCTGGACTACCGCTACGAGCAGTACTTC
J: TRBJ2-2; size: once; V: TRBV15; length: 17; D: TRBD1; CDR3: CATSPNSGTGGIRELFF; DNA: TGTGCCACCAGTCCGAATTCCGGGACAGGGGGGATTAGGGAGCTGTTTTTT
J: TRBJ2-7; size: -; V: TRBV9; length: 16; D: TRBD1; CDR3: CASSVAAGGISYEQYF; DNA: TGTGCCAGCAGCGTAGCGGCAGGGGGCATCTCCTACGAGCAGTACTTC
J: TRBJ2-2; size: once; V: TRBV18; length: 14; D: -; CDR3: CASSLSSDSGELFF; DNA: TGTGCCAGCTCACTTTCGAGCGACTCTGGGGAGCTGTTTTTT
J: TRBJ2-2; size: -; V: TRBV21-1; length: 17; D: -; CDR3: CASSNSAGVGSSGELFF; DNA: TGTGCCAGCAGCAATTCAGCGGGGGTCGGGTCCAGCGGGGAGCTGTTTTTT
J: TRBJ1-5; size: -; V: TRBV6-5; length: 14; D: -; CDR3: CASRDINSNQPQHF; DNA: TGTGCCAGCCGGGACATAAATAGCAATCAGCCCCAGCATTTT
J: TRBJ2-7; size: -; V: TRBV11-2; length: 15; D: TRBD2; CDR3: CASSLPERGAYEQYF; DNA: TGTGCCAGCAGCTTACCGGAGCGGGGAGCCTACGAGCAGTACTTC
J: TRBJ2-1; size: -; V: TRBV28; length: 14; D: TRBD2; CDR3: CASSFSGNGNEQFF; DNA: TGTGCCAGCAGTTTTAGCGGGAATGGTAATGAGCAGTTCTTC
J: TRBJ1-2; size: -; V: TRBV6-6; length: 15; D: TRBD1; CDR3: CASSYSTGEDYGYTF; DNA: TGTGCCAGCAGTTACTCGACAGGGGAGGACTATGGCTACACCTTC
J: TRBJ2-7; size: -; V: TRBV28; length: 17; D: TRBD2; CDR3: CASSLWGLVGVRYEQYF; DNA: TGTGCCAGCAGTTTATGGGGACTAGTTGGGGTCCGATACGAGCAGTACTTC
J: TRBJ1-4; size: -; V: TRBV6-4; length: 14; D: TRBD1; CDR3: CASPGTGDNEKLFF; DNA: TGTGCCAGCCCCGGGACAGGGGATAATGAAAAACTGTTTTTT
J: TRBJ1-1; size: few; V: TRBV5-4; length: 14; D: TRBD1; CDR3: CASSDRGLNTEAFF; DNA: TGTGCCAGCAGCGACAGGGGCTTGAACACTGAAGCTTTCTTT
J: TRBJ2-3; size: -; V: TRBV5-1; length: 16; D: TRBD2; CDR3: CASSVIAGEMIDTQYF; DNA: TGCGCCAGCAGTGTGATAGCGGGAGAGATGATAGATACGCAGTATTTT
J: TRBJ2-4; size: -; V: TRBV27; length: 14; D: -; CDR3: CASSSGIAKNIQYF; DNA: TGTGCCAGCAGTTCAGGGATAGCCAAAAACATTCAGTACTTC
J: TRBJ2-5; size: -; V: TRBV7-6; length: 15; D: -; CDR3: CASSLMTGSGETQYF; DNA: TGTGCCAGCAGCCTCATGACAGGGAGCGGGGAGACCCAGTACTTC
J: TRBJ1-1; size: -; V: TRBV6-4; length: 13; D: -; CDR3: CASRGRDNTEAFF; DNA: TGTGCCAGCCGGGGGAGGGATAACACTGAAGCTTTCTTT
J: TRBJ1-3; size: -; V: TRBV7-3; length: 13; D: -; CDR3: CASSVSAGNTIYF; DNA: TGTGCCAGCAGCGTATCTGCTGGAAACACCATATATTTT
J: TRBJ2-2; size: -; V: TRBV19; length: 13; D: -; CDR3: CASSISGTGELFF; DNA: TGTGCCAGTAGTATCAGCGGGACCGGGGAGCTGTTTTTT
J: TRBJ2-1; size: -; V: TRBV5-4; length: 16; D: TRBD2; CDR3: CASSQWTSGSYNEQFF; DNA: TGTGCCAGCAGCCAATGGACTAGCGGATCATACAATGAGCAGTTCTTC
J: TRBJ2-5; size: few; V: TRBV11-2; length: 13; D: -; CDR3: CASSLASPETQYF; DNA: TGTGCCAGCAGCTTAGCCTCCCCCGAGACCCAGTACTTC
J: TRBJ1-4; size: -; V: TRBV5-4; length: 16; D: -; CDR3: CASSFGSGVANEKLFF; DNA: TGTGCCAGCAGCTTTGGTTCAGGGGTCGCAAATGAAAAACTGTTTTTT
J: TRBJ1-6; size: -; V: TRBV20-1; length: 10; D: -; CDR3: CSAAREVLHF; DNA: TGCAGTGCTGCCCGAGAAGTCCTCCACTTT
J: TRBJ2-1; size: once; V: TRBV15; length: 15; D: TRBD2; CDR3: CATSLRGLGYNEQFF; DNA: TGTGCCACCAGCCTCCGGGGACTAGGCTACAATGAGCAGTTCTTC
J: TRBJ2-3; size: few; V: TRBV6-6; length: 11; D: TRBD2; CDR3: CAILSGSTQYF; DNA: TGTGCCATCCTTAGCGGGAGTACGCAGTATTTT
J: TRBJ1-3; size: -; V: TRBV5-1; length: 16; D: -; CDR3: CASSLSGPSSGNTIYF; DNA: TGCGCCAGCAGCTTGTCAGGGCCCAGCTCTGGAAACACCATATATTTT
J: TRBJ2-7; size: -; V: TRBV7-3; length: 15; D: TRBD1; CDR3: CASSPGQGGHYEQYF; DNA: TGTGCCAGCAGCCCGGGACAGGGGGGGCACTACGAGCAGTACTTC
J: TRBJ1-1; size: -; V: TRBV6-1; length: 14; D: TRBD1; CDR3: CASSDPRDRDAAFF; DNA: TGTGCCAGCAGTGACCCCCGGGACAGGGATGCAGCTTTCTTT
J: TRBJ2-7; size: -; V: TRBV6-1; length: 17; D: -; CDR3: CASSDPMFGGSLYEQYF; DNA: TGTGCCAGCAGTGACCCCATGTTCGGGGGTAGTCTGTACGAGCAGTACTTC
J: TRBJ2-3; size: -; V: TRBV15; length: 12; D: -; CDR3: CATSSRGDTQYF; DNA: TGTGCCACCAGCAGCCGCGGGGATACGCAGTATTTT
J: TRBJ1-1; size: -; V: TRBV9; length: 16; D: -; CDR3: CASSVRAGAQGTEAFF; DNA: TGTGCCAGCAGCGTACGAGCAGGGGCGCAGGGCACTGAAGCTTTCTTT
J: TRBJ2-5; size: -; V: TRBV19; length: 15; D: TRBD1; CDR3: CASSRTGSIQETQYF; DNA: TGTGCCAGTAGTCGGACAGGCTCGATCCAAGAGACCCAGTACTTC
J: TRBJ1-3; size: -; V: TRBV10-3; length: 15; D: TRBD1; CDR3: CAIGTDYTSGNTIYF; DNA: TGTGCCATTGGGACAGACTATACCTCTGGAAACACCATATATTTT
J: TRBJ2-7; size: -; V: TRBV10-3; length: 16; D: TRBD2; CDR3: CAISESGSGSPYEQYF; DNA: TGTGCCATCAGTGAGTCGGGTAGCGGGAGCCCCTACGAGCAGTACTTC
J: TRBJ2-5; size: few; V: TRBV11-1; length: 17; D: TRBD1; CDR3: CASSSYPLGTGVETQYF; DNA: TGTGCCAGCAGTTCTTACCCCCTCGGGACAGGGGTCGAGACCCAGTACTTC
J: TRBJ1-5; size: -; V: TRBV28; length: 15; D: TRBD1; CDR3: CASRSTGGGNQPQHF; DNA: TGTGCCAGCAGGTCCACAGGGGGAGGCAATCAGCCCCAGCATTTT
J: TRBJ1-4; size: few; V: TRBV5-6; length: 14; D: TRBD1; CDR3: CASSFPTGNEKLFF; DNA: TGTGCCAGCAGCTTCCCGACAGGGAATGAAAAACTGTTTTTT
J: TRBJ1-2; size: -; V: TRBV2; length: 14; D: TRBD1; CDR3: CASGGQGATYGYTF; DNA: TGTGCCAGCGGGGGACAGGGGGCGACCTATGGCTACACCTTC
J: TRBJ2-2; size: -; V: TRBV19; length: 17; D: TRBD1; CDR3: CASSIGPGQKNTGELFF; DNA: TGTGCCAGTAGTATCGGACCGGGACAGAAGAACACCGGGGAGCTGTTTTTT
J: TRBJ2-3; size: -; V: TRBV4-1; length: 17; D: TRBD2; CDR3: CASSPWVAGSSTDTQYF; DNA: TGCGCCAGCAGCCCTTGGGTAGCGGGCTCTAGCACAGATACGCAGTATTTT
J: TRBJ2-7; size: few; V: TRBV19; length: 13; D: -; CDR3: CASNRAGAYEQYF; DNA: TGTGCCAGTAATCGGGCAGGGGCCTACGAGCAGTACTTC
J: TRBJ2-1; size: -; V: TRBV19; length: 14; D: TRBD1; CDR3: CASRARTGAREQFF; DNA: TGTGCCAGTAGAGCCAGGACAGGGGCCCGTGAGCAGTTCTTC
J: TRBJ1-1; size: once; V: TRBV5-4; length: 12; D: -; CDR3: CASSGQNTEAFF; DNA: TGTGCCAGCAGCGGACAGAACACTGAAGCTTTCTTT
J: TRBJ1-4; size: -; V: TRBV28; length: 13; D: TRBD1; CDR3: CATRGTVDQKLFF; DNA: TGTGCCACCCGTGGGACAGTGGATCAAAAACTGTTTTTT
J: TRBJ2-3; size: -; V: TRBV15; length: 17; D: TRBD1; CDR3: CATSRPLQGAGTDTQYF; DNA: TGTGCCACCAGCAGACCCCTCCAGGGGGCTGGAACAGATACGCAGTATTTT
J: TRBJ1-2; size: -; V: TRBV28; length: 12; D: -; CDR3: CASTSGGNGYTF; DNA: TGTGCCAGCACTAGCGGGGGTAATGGCTACACCTTC
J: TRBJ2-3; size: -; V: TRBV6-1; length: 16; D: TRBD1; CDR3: CASSATRGQGSDTQYF; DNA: TGTGCCAGCAGTGCAACTCGGGGACAGGGGAGCGATACGCAGTATTTT
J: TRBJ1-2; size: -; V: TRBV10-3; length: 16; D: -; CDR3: CAISESSMGGIYGYTF; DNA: TGTGCCATCAGTGAGTCTTCGATGGGCGGGATCTATGGCTACACCTTC
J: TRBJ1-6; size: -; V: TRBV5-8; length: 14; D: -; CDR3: CASSLSGFNSPLHF; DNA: TGTGCCAGCAGCTTGTCGGGATTCAATTCACCCCTCCACTTT
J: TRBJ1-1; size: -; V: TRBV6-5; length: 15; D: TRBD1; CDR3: CASSPTGTGAGEAFF; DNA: TGTGCCAGCAGTCCCACCGGGACAGGGGCTGGTGAAGCTTTCTTT
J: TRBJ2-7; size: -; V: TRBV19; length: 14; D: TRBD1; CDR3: CASRGQGESYEQYF; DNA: TGTGCCAGCCGCGGACAGGGGGAATCCTACGAGCAGTACTTC
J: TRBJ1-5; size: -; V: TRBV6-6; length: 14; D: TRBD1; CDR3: CASRWDRANQPQHF; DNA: TGTGCCAGCAGATGGGACAGGGCTAATCAGCCCCAGCATTTT
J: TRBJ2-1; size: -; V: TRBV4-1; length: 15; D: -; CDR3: CASSQVPGAYNEQFF; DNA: TGCGCCAGCAGCCAAGTTCCGGGAGCCTACAATGAGCAGTTCTTC